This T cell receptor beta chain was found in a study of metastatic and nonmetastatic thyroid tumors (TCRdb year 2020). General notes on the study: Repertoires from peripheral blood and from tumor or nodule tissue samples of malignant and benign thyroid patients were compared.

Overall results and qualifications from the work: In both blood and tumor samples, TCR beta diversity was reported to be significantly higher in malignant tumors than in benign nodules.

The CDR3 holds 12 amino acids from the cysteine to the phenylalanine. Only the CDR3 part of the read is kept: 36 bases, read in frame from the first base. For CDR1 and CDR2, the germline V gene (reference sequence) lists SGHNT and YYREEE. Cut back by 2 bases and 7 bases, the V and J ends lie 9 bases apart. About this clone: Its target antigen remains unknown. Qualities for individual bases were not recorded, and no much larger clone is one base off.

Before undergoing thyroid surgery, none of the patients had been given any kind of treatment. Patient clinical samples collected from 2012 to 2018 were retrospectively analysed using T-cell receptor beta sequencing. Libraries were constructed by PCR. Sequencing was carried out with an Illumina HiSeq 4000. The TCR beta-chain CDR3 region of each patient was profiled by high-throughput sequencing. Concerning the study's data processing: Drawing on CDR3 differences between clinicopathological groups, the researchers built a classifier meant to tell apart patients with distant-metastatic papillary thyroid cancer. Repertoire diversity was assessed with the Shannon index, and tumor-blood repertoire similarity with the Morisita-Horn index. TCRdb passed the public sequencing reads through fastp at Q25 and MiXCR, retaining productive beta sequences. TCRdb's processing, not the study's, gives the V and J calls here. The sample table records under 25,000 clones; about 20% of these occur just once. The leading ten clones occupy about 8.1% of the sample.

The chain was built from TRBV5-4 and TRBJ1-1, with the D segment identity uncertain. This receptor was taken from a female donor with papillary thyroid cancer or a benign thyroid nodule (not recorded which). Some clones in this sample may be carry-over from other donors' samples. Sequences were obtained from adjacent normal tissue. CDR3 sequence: CASSFEGYEAFF. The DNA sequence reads TGTGCCAGCAGCTTTGAAGGGTATGAAGCTTTCTTT.